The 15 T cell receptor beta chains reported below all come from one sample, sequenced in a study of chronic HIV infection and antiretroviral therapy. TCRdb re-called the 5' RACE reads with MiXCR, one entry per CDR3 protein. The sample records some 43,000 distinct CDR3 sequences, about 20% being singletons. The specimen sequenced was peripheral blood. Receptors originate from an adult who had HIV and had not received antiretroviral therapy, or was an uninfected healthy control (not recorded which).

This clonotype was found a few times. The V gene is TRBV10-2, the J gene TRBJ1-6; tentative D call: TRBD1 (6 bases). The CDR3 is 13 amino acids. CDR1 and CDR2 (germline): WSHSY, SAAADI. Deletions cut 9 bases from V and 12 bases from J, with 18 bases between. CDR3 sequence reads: CASGRDTVGPLHF. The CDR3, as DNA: TGCGCCAGTGGCAGGGACACCGTAGGACCCCTCCACTTT.

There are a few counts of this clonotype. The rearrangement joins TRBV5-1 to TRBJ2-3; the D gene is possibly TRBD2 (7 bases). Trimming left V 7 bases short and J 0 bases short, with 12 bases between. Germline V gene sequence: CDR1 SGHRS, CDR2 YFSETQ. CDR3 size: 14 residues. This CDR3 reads CASWGGPSTDTQYF. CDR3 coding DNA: TGCGCCAGCTGGGGGGGGCCTAGCACAGATACGCAGTATTTT.

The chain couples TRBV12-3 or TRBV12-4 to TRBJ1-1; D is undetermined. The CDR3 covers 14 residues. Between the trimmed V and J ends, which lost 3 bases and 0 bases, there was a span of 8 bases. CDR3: CASSFFGLNTEAFF. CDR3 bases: TGTGCCAGCAGTTTTTTTGGGCTGAACACTGAAGCTTTCTTT.

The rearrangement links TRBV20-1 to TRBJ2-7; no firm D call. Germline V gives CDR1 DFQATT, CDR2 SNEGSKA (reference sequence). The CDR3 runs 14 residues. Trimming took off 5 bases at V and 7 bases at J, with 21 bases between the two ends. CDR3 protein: CSAPRATPMGEQYF. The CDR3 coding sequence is TGCAGTGCTCCCCGGGCCACCCCGATGGGAGAGCAGTACTTC.

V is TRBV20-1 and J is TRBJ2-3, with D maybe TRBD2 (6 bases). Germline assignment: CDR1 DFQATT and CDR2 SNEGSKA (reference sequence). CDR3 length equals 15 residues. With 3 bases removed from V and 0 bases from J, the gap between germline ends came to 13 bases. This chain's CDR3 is CSASGSLLSTDTQYF. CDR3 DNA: TGCAGTGCTAGCGGGAGCCTACTGAGCACAGATACGCAGTATTTT.

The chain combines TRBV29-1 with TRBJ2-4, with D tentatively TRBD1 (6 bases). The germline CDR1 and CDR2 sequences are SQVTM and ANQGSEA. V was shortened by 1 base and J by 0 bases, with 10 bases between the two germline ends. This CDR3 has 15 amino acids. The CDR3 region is CSVEGLGQAKNIQYF. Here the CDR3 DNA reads TGCAGCGTTGAAGGGCTGGGACAAGCCAAAAACATTCAGTACTTC.

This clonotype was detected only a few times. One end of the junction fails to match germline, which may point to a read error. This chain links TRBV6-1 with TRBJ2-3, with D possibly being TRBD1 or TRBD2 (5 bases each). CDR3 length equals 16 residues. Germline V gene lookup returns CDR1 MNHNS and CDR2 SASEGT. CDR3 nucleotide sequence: TGTGCCAGCAGCGAAGGACGGGGCATCGGCACAGATACGCAGTATTTT. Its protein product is CASSEGRGIGTDTQYF.

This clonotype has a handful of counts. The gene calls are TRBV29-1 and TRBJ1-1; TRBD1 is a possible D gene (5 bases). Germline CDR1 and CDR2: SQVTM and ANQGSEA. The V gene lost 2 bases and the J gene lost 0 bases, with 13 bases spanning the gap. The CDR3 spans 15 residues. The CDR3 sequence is CSVEPTGQMNTEAFF. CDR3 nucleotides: TGCAGCGTTGAACCAACGGGGCAGATGAACACTGAAGCTTTCTTT. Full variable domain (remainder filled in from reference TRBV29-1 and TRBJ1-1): SAVISQKPSRDICQRGTSLTIQCQVDSQVTMMFWYRQQPGQSLTLIATANQGSEATYESGFVIDKFPISRPNLTFSTLTVSNMSPEDSSIYLCSVEPTGQMNTEAFFGQGTRLTVV.

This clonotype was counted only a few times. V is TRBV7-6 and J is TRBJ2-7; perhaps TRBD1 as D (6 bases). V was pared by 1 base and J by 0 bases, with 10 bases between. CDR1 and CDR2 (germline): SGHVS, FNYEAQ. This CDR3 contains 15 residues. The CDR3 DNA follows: TGTGCCAGCAGCTTAGAACAGGGAAGCTCCTACGAGCAGTACTTC. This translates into CASSLEQGSSYEQYF.

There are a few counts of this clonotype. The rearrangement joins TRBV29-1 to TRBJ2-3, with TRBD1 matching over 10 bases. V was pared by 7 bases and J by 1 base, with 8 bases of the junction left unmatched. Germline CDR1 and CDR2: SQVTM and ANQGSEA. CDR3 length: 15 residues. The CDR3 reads CSGRQGAGGTDTQYF. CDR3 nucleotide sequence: TGCAGCGGCCGACAGGGGGCCGGTGGCACAGATACGCAGTATTTT.

This CDR3 reads CASSPGRTYEQYF. The CDR3 nucleotides read TGTGCCAGCTCACCTGGACGTACCTACGAGCAGTACTTC. The chain is built from TRBV18 and TRBJ2-7; no clear D gene. V was pared by 3 bases and J by 2 bases, with 8 bases between. Germline V gives CDR1 KGHSH, CDR2 LQKENI. The CDR3 extends over 13 amino acids.

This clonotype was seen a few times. This chain's CDR3 is CAIGGWGEAFF. The CDR3, as DNA: TGTGCCATCGGGGGATGGGGTGAAGCTTTCTTT. The chain carries TRBV10-3 and TRBJ1-1, with D possibly TRBD1 on 5 matching bases. The germline V gene has CDR1 ENHRY and CDR2 SYGVKD. This CDR3 spans 11 amino acids. Trimming pared 8 bases from V and 7 bases from J, leaving 11 bases between.

The CDR3 DNA follows: TGTGCCAGCAGCGTAGGATCTAGCGGCTCGTGGCAGTTCTTC. This translates into CASSVGSSGSWQFF. V usage is TRBV9 and J usage is TRBJ2-1, with TRBD2 identical over 7 bases. The trim removed 0 bases at V and 12 bases at J, leaving 9 bases unmatched. Germline lookup yields CDR1 SGDLS and CDR2 YYNGEE. This CDR3 is 14 amino acids long.

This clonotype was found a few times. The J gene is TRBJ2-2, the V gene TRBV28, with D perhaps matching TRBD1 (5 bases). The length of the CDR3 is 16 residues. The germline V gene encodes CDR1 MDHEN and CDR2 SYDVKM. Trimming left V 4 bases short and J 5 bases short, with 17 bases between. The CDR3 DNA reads TGTGCCAGCAGTTCCATCTTGGGGCTGGGGACCGGGGAGCTGTTTTTT. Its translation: CASSSILGLGTGELFF.

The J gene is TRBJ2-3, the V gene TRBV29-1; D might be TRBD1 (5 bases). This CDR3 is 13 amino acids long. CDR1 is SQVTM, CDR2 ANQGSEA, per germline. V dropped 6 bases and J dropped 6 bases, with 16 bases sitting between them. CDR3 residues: CSVTTARLDTQYF. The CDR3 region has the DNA TGCAGCGTCACGACAGCCAGATTGGATACGCAGTATTTT.